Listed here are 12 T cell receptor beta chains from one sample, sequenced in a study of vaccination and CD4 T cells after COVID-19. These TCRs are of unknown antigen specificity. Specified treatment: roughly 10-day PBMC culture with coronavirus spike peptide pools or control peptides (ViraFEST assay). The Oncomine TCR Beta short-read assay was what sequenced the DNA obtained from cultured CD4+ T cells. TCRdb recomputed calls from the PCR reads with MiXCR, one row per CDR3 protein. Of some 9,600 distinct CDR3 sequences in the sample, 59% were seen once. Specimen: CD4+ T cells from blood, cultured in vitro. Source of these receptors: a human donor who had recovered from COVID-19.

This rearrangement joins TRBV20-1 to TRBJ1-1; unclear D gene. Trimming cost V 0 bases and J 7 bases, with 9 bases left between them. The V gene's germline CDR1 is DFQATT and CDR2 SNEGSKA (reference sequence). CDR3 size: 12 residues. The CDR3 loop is CSAREGYSEAFF. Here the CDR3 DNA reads TGCAGTGCTAGAGAGGGATACAGTGAAGCTTTCTTT.

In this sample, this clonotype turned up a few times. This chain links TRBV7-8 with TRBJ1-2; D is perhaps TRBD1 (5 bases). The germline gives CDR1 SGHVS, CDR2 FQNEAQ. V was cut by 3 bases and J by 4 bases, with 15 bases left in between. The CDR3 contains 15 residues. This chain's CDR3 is CASSFRGGDGYGYTF. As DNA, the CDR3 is TGTGCCAGCAGCTTCCGGGGGGGGGATGGCTATGGCTACACCTTC.

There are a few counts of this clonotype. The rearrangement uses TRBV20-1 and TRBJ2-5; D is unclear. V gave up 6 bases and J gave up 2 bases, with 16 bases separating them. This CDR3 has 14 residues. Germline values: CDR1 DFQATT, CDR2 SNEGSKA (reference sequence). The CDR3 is CSAERPGRQETQYF. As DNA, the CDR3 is TGCAGTGCCGAGAGGCCTGGACGACAAGAGACCCAGTACTTC.

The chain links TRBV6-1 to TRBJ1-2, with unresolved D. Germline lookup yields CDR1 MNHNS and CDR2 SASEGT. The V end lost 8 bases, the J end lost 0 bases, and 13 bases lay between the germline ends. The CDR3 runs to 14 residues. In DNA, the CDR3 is TGTGCCAGCCGGTTGGGCTCATCTAACTATGGCTACACCTTC. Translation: CASRLGSSNYGYTF.

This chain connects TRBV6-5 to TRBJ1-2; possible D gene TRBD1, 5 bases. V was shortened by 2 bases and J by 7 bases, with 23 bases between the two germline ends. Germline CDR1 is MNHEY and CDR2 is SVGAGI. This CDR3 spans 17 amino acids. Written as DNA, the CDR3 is TGTGCCAGCAGTTACGACAGACCCTACACTGTGATGAGTGGCTACACCTTC. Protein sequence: CASSYDRPYTVMSGYTF.

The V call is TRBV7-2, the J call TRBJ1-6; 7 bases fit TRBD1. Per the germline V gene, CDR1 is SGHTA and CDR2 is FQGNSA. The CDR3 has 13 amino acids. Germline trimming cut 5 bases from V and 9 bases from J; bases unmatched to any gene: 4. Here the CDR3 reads CASSTQGSSPLHF. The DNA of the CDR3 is TGTGCCAGCAGCACACAGGGGAGTTCACCCCTCCACTTT. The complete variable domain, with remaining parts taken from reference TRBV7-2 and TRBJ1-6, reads GAGVSQSPSNKVTEKGKDVELRCDPISGHTALYWYRQSLGQGLEFLIYFQGNSAPDKSGLPSDRFSAERTGGSVSTLTIQRTQQEDSAVYLCASSTQGSSPLHFGNGTRLTVT.

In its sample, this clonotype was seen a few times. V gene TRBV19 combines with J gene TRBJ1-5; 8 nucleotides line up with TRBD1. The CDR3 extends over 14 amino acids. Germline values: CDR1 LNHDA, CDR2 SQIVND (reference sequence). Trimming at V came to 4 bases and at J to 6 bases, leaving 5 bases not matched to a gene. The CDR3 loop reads CASSTRQGTQPQHF. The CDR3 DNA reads TGTGCCAGTAGTACAAGACAGGGGACTCAGCCCCAGCATTTT.

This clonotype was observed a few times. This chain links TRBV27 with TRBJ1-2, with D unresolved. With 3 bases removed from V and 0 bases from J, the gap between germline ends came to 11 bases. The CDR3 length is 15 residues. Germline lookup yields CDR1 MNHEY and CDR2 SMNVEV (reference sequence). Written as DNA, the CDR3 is TGTGCCAGCAGTTTTAGGACGTCATCTAACTATGGCTACACCTTC. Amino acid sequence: CASSFRTSSNYGYTF.

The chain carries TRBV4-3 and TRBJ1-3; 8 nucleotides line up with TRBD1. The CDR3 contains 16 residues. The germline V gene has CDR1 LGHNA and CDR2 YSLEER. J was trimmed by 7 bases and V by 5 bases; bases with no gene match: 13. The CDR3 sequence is CASSTQTGGGRNTIYF. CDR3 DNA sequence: TGCGCCAGCAGCACACAAACAGGGGGAGGTCGGAACACCATATATTTT.

In nucleotides, the CDR3 is TGTGCCAGCAGCTTCCGGGACAGGGGGCCAATCTCTCTTTACACCACAGATACGCAGTATTTT. Protein sequence: CASSFRDRGPISLYTTDTQYF. V and J are TRBV21-1 and TRBJ2-3; TRBD1 is the table's D call and was not checked against the DNA. TRBV21-1 is a known pseudogene. There are 21 residues in the CDR3.

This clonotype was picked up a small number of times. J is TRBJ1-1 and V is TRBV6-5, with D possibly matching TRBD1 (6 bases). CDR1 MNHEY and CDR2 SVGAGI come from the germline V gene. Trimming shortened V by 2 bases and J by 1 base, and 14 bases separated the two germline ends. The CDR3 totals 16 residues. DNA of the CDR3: TGTGCCAGCAGTTACGGTGGGGGGCGAAGGAACACTGAAGCTTTCTTT. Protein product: CASSYGGGRRNTEAFF.

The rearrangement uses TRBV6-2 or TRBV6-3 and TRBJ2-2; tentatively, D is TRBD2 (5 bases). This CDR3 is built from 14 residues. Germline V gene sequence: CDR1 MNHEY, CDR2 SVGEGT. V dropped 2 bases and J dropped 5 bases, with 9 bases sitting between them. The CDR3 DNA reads TGTGCCAGCAGTTACGAGGGAACGACCGGGGAGCTGTTTTTT. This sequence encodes CASSYEGTTGELFF.